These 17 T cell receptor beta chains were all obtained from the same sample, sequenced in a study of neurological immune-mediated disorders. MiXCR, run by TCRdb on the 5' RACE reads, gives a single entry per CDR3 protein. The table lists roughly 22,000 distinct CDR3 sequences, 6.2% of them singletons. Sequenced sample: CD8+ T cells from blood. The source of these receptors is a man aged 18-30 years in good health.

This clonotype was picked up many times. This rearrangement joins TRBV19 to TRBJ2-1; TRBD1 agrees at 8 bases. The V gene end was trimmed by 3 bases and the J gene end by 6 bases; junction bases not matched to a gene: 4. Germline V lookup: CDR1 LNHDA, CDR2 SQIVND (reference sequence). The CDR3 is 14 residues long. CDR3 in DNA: TGTGCCAGTAGTATGAGGACAGGGCCCAATGAGCAGTTCTTC. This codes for CASSMRTGPNEQFF.

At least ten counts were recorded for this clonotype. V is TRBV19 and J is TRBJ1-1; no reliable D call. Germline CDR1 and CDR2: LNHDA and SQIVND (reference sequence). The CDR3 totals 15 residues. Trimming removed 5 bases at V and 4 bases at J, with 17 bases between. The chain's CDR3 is CASSLGYPPLTEAFF. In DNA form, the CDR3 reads TGTGCCAGTAGTCTTGGGTATCCTCCCCTCACTGAAGCTTTCTTT.

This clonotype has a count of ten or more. CDR3 DNA sequence: TGTGCCAGCAGCGTAGACGGCGGGGACGGGGATTCAGATACGCAGTATTTT. This translates into CASSVDGGDGDSDTQYF. V and J are TRBV7-6 and TRBJ2-3, with a tentative D call TRBD2 (6 bases). V lost 5 bases and J lost 4, with 22 bases in between. CDR3 size: 17 residues. The germline CDR1 and CDR2 sequences are SGHVS and FNYEAQ.

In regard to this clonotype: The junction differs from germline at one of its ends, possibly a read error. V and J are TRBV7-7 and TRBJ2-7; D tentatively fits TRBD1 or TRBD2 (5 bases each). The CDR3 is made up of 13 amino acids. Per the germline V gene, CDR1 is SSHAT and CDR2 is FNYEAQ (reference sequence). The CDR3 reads CASSVRDGYEQYF. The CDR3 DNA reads TGTGCTAGCAGCGTCCGGGACGGCTACGAGCAGTACTTC.

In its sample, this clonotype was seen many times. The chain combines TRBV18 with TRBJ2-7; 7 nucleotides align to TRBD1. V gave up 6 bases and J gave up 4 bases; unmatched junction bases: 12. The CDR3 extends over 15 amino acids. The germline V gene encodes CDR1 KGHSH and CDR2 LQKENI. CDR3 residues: CASSPTGVPGYEQYF. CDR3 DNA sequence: TGTGCCAGCTCCCCCACAGGGGTTCCAGGGTACGAGCAGTACTTC.

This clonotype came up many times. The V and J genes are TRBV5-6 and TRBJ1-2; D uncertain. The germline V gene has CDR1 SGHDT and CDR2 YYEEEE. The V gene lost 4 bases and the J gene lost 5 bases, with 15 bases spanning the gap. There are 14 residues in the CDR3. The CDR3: CASSPEEETYGYTF. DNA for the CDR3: TGTGCCAGCAGCCCTGAAGAGGAAACTTATGGCTACACCTTC.

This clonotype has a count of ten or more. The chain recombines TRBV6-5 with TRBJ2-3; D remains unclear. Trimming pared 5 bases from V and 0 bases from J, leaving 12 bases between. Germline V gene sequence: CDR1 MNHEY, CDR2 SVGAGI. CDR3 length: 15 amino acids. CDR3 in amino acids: CASSPRVSSTDTQYF. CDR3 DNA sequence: TGTGCCAGCAGTCCACGGGTATCTAGCACAGATACGCAGTATTTT.

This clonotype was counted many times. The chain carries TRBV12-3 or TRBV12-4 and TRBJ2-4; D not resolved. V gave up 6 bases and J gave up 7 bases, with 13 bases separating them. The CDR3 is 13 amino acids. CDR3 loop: CASSVSVGNIQYF. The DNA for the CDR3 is TGTGCCAGCAGCGTTTCGGTCGGGAACATTCAGTACTTC.

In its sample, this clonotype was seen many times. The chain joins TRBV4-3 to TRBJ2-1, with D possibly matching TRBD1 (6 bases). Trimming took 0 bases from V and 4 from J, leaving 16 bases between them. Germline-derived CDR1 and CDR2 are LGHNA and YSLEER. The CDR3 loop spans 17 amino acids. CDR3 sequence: CASSQDSEQGFYNEQFF. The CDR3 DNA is TGCGCCAGCAGCCAAGATAGTGAACAGGGATTTTACAATGAGCAGTTCTTC.

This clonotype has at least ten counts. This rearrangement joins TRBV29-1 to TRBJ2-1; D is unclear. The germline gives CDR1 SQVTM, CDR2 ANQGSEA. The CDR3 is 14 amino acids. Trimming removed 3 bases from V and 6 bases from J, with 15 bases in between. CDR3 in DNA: TGCAGCGTTGATTCGCAGAGCAGGCCCAATGAGCAGTTCTTC. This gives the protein CSVDSQSRPNEQFF.

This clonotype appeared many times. The DNA of the CDR3 is TGCGCCAGCAGCCGCGGGACAGGGAGGGACGATACGCAGTATTTT. It translates to CASSRGTGRDDTQYF. The chain recombines TRBV5-1 with TRBJ2-3; 9 bases are a match to TRBD1. This CDR3 comprises 15 residues. The germline V gene encodes CDR1 SGHRS and CDR2 YFSETQ. V was pared by 4 bases and J by 6 bases, with 9 bases of the junction left unmatched.

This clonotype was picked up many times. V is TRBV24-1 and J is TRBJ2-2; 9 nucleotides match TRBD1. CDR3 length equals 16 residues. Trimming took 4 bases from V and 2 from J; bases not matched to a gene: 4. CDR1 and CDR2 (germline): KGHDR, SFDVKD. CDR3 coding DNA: TGTGCCACCAGTGACCCGGACAGGGGAAACACCGGGGAGCTGTTTTTT. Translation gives CATSDPDRGNTGELFF.

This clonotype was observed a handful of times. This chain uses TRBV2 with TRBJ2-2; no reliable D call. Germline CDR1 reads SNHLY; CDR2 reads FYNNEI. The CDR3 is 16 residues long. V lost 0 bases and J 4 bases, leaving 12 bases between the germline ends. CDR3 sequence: CASSEALNYSTGELFF. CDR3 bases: TGTGCCAGCAGTGAAGCGCTTAACTATAGCACCGGGGAGCTGTTTTTT.

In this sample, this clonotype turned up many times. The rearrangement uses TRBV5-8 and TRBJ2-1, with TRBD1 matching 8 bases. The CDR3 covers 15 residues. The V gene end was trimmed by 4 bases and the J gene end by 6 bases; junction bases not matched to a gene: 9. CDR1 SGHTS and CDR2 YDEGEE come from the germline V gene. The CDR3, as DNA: TGTGCCAGCAGCCTAGACAGGGGATCCGGCAATGAGCAGTTCTTC. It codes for CASSLDRGSGNEQFF.

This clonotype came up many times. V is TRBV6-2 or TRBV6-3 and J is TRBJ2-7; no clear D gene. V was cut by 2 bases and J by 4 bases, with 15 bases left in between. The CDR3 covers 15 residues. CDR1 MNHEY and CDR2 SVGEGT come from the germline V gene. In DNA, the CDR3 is TGTGCCAGCAGTTACCCGCGGAACCTACCGTACGAGCAGTACTTC. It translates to CASSYPRNLPYEQYF.

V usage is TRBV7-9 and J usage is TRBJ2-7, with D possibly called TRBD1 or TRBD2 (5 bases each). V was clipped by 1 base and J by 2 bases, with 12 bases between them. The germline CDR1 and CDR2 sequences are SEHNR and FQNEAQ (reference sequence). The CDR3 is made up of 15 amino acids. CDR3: CASSLGGAETYEQYF. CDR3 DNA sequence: TGTGCCAGCAGCTTAGGAGGGGCGGAGACCTACGAGCAGTACTTC.

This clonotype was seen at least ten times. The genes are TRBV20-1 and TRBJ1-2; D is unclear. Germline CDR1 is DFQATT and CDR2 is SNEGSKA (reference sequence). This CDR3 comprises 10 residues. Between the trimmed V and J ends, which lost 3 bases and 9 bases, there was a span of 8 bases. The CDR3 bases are TGCAGTGCTAGGGCCCCAAGCTACACCTTC. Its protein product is CSARAPSYTF.